What follows are 11 T cell receptor beta chains derived from one specimen sequenced in a study of radiation and T cells in renal cell carcinoma. Clones were read by immunoSEQ multiplex PCR, and TCRdb kept only the in-frame ones, dropping some. The sample yields tens of thousands of clones, approximately 86% seen once. Time point described: blood 4 weeks post-SBRT, at nephrectomy. Sample treatment: 15 Gy SBRT to primary tumor, nephrectomy 4 weeks later. Source: blood, taken from a patient whose treatment included radiotherapy and nephrectomy. Receptors were obtained from a man in his fifties or sixties with renal cell carcinoma.

The V call is TRBV5-1, the J call TRBJ2-2; D possibly corresponds to TRBD2 (5 bases). The CDR3 spans 15 residues. The germline gives CDR1 SGHRS, CDR2 YFSETQ. V gave up 1 base and J gave up 0 bases, with 7 bases separating them. The CDR3 is CASSLTGTNTGELFF. Here the CDR3 DNA reads TGCGCCAGCAGCTTGACGGGAACGAACACCGGGGAGCTGTTTTTT.

The chain has TRBV6-1 and TRBJ2-3; a weak D match, TRBD2 (5 bases). CDR1 and CDR2 from the germline V gene are MNHNS and SASEGT. The CDR3 has 16 residues. V was trimmed by 0 bases and J by 3 bases, leaving 13 bases between them. The DNA of the CDR3 is TGTGCCAGCAGTGAAGCTCTAGCTACAATGACAGATACGCAGTATTTT. This encodes CASSEALATMTDTQYF.

The rearrangement joins TRBV9 to TRBJ2-1, with TRBD2 matching 9 bases. This CDR3 has 17 residues. V trimming: 0 bases; J trimming: 3 bases; junction bases outside the gene matches: 7. Germline V gene data show CDR1 as SGDLS and CDR2 as YYNGEE. CDR3 sequence reads: CASSVAVAGDLYNEQFF. CDR3 in DNA: TGTGCCAGCAGCGTAGCTGTAGCGGGAGACCTCTACAATGAGCAGTTCTTC.

The table lists this clone with a few counts. CDR3 bases: TGTGCCAGCAGCGTAGGGGGAAGCCTGAACACTGAAGCTTTCTTT. Protein: CASSVGGSLNTEAFF. The chain has TRBV9 and TRBJ1-1, with unresolved D. The CDR3 length is 15 residues. Trimming removed 0 bases at V and 0 bases at J, with 9 bases between. Germline CDR1 and CDR2: SGDLS and YYNGEE.

This sequence joins TRBV7-9 and TRBJ1-2; 12 bases map to TRBD1. Trimming took 5 bases from V and 4 from J; bases not matched to a gene: 11. Germline CDR1 reads SEHNR; CDR2 reads FQNEAQ (reference sequence). The CDR3 sequence is 17 residues long. The CDR3: CASSEGQGAGPLYGYTF. As DNA, the CDR3 is TGTGCCAGCAGCGAGGGACAGGGGGCTGGCCCCCTCTATGGCTACACCTTC.

The V and J genes are TRBV27 and TRBJ1-2; D unclear. The ends were cut back, 6 bases at V and 2 bases at J, with 10 bases in the middle. The germline V gene encodes CDR1 MNHEY and CDR2 SMNVEV (reference sequence). The CDR3 is made up of 13 amino acids. The CDR3 nucleotides read TGTGCCAGCAGCTCTGGCAGGAACTATGGCTACACCTTC. Protein: CASSSGRNYGYTF.

CDR3 in amino acids: CSVDVSAGGPYNEQFF. For the CDR3, the DNA is TGCAGCGTTGATGTTTCGGCGGGAGGGCCTTACAATGAGCAGTTCTTC. The chain is built from TRBV29-1 and TRBJ2-1, with TRBD2 identical over 9 bases. The length of the CDR3 is 16 residues. With V trimmed by 3 bases and J by 4 bases, 10 bases remained unmatched. Germline-derived CDR1 and CDR2 are SQVTM and ANQGSEA.

The table lists this clone with a count of one. This chain connects TRBV28 to TRBJ1-1; 9 positions match TRBD1. The germline V gene encodes CDR1 MDHEN and CDR2 SYDVKM. The trim removed 7 bases at V and 3 bases at J, leaving 12 bases unmatched. The CDR3 extends over 16 amino acids. CDR3 loop: CASTIPTGGRDTEAFF. The CDR3 DNA is TGTGCCAGCACCATTCCTACAGGGGGCCGTGACACTGAAGCTTTCTTT.

The chain links TRBV2 to TRBJ2-1; 9 bases are shared with TRBD2. Unmatched junction bases numbered 7, after V lost 7 bases and J lost 6 bases. Germline values: CDR1 SNHLY, CDR2 FYNNEI. CDR3 size: 14 residues. The CDR3 region is CASNRLAGINEQFF. As DNA, the CDR3 is TGTGCCAGCAATCGGCTAGCGGGGATCAATGAGCAGTTCTTC.

Details on this clone: The junction differs from germline at one of its ends, possibly a read error. The chain uses TRBV30 and TRBJ1-2, with a tentative D call TRBD1 (5 bases). The CDR3 is 11 amino acids. Germline V gene lookup returns CDR1 GTSNPN and CDR2 SVGIG (reference sequence). The CDR3 bases are TGCGCGTATGGGGCAGGGTATGGCTACACCTTC. It codes for CAYGAGYGYTF.

The chain couples TRBV11-1 to TRBJ2-1; perhaps TRBD1 as D (5 bases). V dropped 3 bases and J dropped 4 bases, with 10 bases sitting between them. The CDR3 contains 14 residues. Per the germline V gene, CDR1 is SGHAT and CDR2 is FQDESV (reference sequence). The DNA for the CDR3 is TGTGCCAGCAGCTTCCACAGGAGATACAATGAGCAGTTCTTC. This gives the protein CASSFHRRYNEQFF.